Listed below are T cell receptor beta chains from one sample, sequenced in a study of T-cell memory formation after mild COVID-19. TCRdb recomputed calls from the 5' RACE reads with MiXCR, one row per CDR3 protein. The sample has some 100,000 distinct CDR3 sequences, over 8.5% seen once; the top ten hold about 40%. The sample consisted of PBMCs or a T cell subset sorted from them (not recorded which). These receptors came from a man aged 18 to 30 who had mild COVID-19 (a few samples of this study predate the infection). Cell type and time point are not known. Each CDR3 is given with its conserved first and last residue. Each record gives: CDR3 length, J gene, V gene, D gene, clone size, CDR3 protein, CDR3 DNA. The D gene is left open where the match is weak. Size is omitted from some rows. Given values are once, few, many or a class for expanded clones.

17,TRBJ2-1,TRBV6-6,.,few,CASSYSWDKARPGEQFF,TGTGCCAGCAGTTACTCCTGGGACAAGGCCCGCCCTGGTGAGCAGTTCTTC
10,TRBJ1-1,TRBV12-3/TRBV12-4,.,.,CASGPIEAFF,TGTGCCAGCGGACCTATTGAAGCTTTCTTT
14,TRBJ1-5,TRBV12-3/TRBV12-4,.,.,CASSLFSGNQPQHF,TGTGCCAGCAGTTTATTTTCAGGGAATCAGCCCCAGCATTTT
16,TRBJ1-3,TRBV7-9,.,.,CASSLAGHDLGNTIYF,TGTGCCAGCAGCTTAGCTGGTCACGACCTTGGAAACACCATATATTTT
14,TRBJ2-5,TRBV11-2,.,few,CASSLRIAKETQYF,TGTGCCAGCAGCTTAAGAATCGCCAAAGAGACCCAGTACTTC
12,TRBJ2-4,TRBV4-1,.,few,CASSPRAGIQYF,TGCGCCAGCAGCCCGAGGGCGGGAATTCAGTACTTC
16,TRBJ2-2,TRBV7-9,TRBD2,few,CASSSWAGVRTGELFF,TGTGCCAGCAGCTCATGGGCGGGAGTTCGGACCGGGGAGCTGTTTTTT
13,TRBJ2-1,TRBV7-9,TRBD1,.,CATGQGAINEQFF,TGTGCCACCGGACAGGGGGCGATCAATGAGCAGTTCTTC
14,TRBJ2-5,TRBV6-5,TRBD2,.,CASRLLAGWETQYF,TGTGCCAGCAGATTACTAGCGGGGTGGGAGACCCAGTACTTC
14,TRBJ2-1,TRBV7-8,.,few,CASSLQLSANEQFF,TGTGCCAGCAGCCTCCAATTATCGGCCAATGAGCAGTTCTTC
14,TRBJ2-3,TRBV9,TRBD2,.,CASSVGGGTYTQYF,TGTGCCAGCAGCGTTGGCGGGGGGACATATACGCAGTATTTT
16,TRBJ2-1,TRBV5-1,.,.,CASSSPSGTDVNEQFF,TGCGCCAGCAGCTCCCCCTCCGGGACTGACGTCAATGAGCAGTTCTTC
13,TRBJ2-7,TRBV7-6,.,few,CASSLALRHEQYF,TGTGCCAGCAGCTTAGCTCTGCGTCACGAGCAGTACTTC
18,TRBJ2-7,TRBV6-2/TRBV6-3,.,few,CASSPPVLGATLTYEQYF,TGTGCCAGCAGTCCGCCCGTATTAGGTGCGACACTTACCTACGAGCAGTACTTC
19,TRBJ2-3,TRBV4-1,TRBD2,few,CASSQKGVAGELSTDTQYF,TGCGCCAGCAGCCAAAAGGGGGTAGCGGGGGAGTTAAGCACAGATACGCAGTATTTT
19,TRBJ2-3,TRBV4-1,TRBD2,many,CASSQGRTSGGAIWDTQYF,TGCGCCAGCAGCCAAGGCCGCACTAGCGGGGGGGCCATTTGGGATACGCAGTATTTT
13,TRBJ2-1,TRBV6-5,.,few,CASSYSDINEQFF,TGTGCCAGCAGTTACTCGGACATCAATGAGCAGTTCTTC
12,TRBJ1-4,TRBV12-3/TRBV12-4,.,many,CASSLPDKKLFF,TGTGCCAGCAGTCTCCCGGACAAAAAACTGTTTTTT
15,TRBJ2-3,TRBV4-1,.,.,CASSQGGAPLDTQYF,TGCGCCAGCAGCCAAGGAGGGGCCCCCCTTGATACGCAGTATTTT
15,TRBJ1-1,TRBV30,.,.,CAWSSGQGMNTEAFF,.
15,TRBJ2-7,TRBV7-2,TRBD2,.,CASSSGTSGGYEQYF,TGTGCCAGCAGCTCCGGGACTAGCGGTGGCTACGAGCAGTACTTC
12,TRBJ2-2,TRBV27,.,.,CASSLMTGELFF,TGTGCCAGCAGTTTAATGACCGGGGAGCTGTTTTTT
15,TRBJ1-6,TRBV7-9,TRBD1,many,CASSGSGTDNSPLHF,TGTGCCAGCAGCGGATCCGGGACAGATAATTCACCCCTCCACTTT
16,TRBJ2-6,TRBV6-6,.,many,CASSYSGDSGANVLTF,TGTGCCAGCAGTTACTCGGGGGACTCTGGGGCCAACGTCCTGACTTTC
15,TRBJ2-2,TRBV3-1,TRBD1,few,CASSPRQGQAGELFF,TGTGCCAGCAGCCCCCGACAGGGACAAGCCGGGGAGCTGTTTTTT
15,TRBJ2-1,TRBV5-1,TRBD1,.,CASSYPGQGVHEQFF,TGCGCCAGCAGCTATCCGGGACAGGGTGTTCATGAGCAGTTCTTC
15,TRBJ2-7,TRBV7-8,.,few,CASSSHQGPSYEQYF,TGTGCCAGCAGCTCCCACCAGGGGCCTTCCTACGAGCAGTACTTC
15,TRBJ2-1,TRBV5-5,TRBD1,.,CASSLEAGGVMVKIF,TGTGCCAGCAGCTTGGAGGCAGGGGGCGTAATGGTTAAAATCTTC
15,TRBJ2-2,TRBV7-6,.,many,CASSFNGAGTGELFF,TGTGCCAGCAGCTTTAACGGTGCGGGCACCGGGGAGCTGTTTTTT
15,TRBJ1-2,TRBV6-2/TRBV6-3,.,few,CASSRPTPGQYGYTF,TGTGCCAGCAGTCGCCCGACCCCCGGACAGTATGGCTACACCTTC
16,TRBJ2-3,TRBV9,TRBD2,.,CASSVTSGGKADTQYF,TGTGCCAGCAGCGTGACTAGCGGGGGGAAGGCAGATACGCAGTATTTT
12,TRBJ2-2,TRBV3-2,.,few,CASRLSNGELFF,TGTGCCAGCAGACTCTCTAACGGGGAGCTGTTTTTT
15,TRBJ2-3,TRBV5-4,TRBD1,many,CASSPGTGNTDTQYF,TGTGCCAGCAGCCCTGGGACAGGGAACACAGATACGCAGTATTTT
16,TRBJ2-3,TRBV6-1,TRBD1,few,CASSLNPGQGSDTQYF,TGTGCCAGCAGCTTAAACCCGGGACAGGGGTCAGATACGCAGTATTTT
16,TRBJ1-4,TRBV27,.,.,CASSISYDTPQKKLFF,TGTGCCAGCAGTATCTCCTATGACACGCCGCAGAAAAAACTGTTTTTT
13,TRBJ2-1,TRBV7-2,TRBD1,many,CASSLTTGNEQFF,TGTGCCAGCAGCTTAACGACAGGGAATGAGCAGTTCTTC
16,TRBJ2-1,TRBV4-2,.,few,CASSQGGLSSYNEQFF,TGTGCCAGCAGCCAGGGGGGCCTAAGCTCCTACAATGAGCAGTTCTTC
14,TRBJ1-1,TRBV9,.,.,CASSVGGVNTEAFF,TGTGCCAGCAGCGTAGGAGGGGTGAACACTGAAGCTTTCTTT
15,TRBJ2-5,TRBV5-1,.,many,CASSFGEFRAETQYF,TGCGCCAGCAGCTTCGGTGAATTCAGGGCAGAGACCCAGTACTTC
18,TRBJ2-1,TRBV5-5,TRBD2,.,CARSAKTSGGPRYNEQFF,TGTGCCAGAAGCGCTAAGACTAGCGGGGGGCCAAGATACAATGAGCAGTTCTTC
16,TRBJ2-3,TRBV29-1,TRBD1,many,CSVEVWGKGATDTQYF,TGCAGCGTTGAAGTCTGGGGGAAGGGGGCCACAGATACGCAGTATTTT
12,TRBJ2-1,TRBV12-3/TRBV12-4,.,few,CASSPASDEQFF,TGTGCCAGCAGTCCCGCTAGCGATGAGCAGTTCTTC
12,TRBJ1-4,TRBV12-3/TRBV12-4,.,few,CASRDQSQSAFF,TGTGCCAGCAGGGATCAATCGCAGTCTGCGTTTTTT
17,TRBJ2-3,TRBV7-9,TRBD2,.,CASSSEPQRGGVDTQYF,TGTGCCAGCAGCTCCGAACCTCAGCGGGGGGGCGTAGATACGCAGTATTTT
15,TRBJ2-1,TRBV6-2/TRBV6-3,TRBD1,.,CASSSQGDSYNEQFF,TGTGCCAGCAGTTCCCAGGGGGATTCCTACAATGAGCAGTTCTTC
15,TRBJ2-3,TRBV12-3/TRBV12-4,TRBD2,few,CASSRLAGHTDTQYF,TGTGCCAGCAGTCGACTAGCGGGGCACACAGATACGCAGTATTTT
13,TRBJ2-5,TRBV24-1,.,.,CATRDSHYQTQYF,TGTGCCACCAGGGACAGTCACTATCAGACCCAGTACTTC
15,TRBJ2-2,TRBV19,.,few,CATAEQLPDTGELFF,TGTGCCACCGCAGAGCAGCTTCCCGACACCGGGGAGCTGTTTTTT
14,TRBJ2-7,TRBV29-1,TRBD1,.,CSVEGAGTGNEQYF,TGCAGCGTTGAAGGGGCCGGGACAGGGAACGAGCAGTACTTC
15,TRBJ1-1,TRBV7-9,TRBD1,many,CASSPTDRGRTEAFF,TGTGCCAGCAGCCCCACGGACAGGGGGAGGACTGAAGCTTTCTTT
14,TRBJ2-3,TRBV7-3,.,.,CASSPAGGRDTQYF,TGTGCCAGCAGCCCTGCTGGTGGGAGGGATACGCAGTATTTT
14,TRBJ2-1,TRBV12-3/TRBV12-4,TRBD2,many,CASLGAGGYNEQFF,TGTGCCAGCTTGGGGGCGGGAGGCTACAATGAGCAGTTCTTC
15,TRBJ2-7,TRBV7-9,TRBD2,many,CASSLASSGIYEQYF,TGTGCCAGCAGCTTAGCTTCTAGCGGGATCTACGAGCAGTACTTC
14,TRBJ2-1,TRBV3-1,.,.,CASSQDLAWGEQFF,TGTGCCAGCAGCCAAGACCTGGCCTGGGGTGAGCAGTTCTTC
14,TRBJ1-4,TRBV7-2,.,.,CASSLFRIDEKLFF,TGTGCCAGCAGCTTATTCCGCATTGATGAAAAACTGTTTTTT
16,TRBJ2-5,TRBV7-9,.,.,CASSSSAAGSRETQYF,TGTGCCAGCAGCTCGTCTGCTGCGGGGAGCCGGGAGACCCAGTACTTC
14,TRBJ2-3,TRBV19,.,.,CATGVGRKVDTQYF,TGTGCCACTGGGGTGGGGCGAAAAGTAGATACGCAGTATTTT